What follows is one T cell receptor (beta chain) and its context. This entry is derived from a study of shared T cell receptors in the human thymus. Clones were read by immunoSEQ multiplex PCR, and TCRdb kept only the in-frame ones, dropping some. The sample lists about 710,000 clones; more than 75% were seen once. Trimming took off 5 bases at V and 0 bases at J, with 10 bases between the two ends. The CDR3 covers 14 residues. CDR1 and CDR2 from the germline V gene are MDHEN and SYDVKM. These records were also assigned to another study, of human thymus T cells. From that report: Infants, healthy and Finnish, who were having corrective surgery for congenital heart defects served as donors. Corrective heart surgery yielded resections, and these provided the thymus tissue.

The receptor comes from a boy younger than two with a congenital heart defect. Source material: thymocytes. The genes are TRBV28 and TRBJ2-5, with D perhaps TRBD1 (6 bases). The CDR3 here is CASSRRTDQETQYF. DNA of the CDR3: TGTGCCAGCAGTCGCCGGACAGACCAAGAGACCCAGTACTTC.